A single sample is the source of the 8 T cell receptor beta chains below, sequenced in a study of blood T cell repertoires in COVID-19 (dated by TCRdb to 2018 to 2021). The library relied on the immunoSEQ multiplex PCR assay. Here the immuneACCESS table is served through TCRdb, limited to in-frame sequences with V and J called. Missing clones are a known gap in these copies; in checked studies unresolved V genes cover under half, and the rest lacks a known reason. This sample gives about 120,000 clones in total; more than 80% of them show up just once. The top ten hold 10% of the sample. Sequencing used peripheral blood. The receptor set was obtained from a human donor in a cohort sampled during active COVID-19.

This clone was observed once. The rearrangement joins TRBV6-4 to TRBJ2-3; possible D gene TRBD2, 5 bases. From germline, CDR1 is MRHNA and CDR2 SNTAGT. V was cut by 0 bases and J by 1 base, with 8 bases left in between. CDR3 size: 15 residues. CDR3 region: CASSDSVRGTDTQYF. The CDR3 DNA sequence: TGTGCCAGCAGTGACTCTGTGCGGGGCACAGATACGCAGTATTTT.

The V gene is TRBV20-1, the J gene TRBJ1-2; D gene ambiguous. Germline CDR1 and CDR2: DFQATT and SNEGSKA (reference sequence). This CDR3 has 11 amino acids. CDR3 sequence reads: CSPWADYGYTF. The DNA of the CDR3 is TGCAGCCCGTGGGCCGACTATGGCTACACCTTC.

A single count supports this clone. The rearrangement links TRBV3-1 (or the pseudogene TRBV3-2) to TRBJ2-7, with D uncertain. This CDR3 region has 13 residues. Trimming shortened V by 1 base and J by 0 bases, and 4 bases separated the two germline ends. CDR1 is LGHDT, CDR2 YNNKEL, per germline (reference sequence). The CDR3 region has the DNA TGTGCCAGCAGCCAAGTCAGCTCCTACGAGCAGTACTTC. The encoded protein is CASSQVSSYEQYF.

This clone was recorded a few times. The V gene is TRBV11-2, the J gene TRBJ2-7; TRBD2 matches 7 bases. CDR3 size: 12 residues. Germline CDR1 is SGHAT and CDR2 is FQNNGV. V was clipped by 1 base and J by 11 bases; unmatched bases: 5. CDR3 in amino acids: CASSLGLAGEYF. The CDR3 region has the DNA TGTGCCAGCAGCTTAGGACTAGCCGGGGAGTACTTC.

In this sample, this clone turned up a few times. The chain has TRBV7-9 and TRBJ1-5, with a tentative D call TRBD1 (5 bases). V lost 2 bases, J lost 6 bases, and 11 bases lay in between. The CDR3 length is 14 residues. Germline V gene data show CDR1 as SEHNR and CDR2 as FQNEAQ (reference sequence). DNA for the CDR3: TGTGCCAGCAGCTTATCCCAGGGCGGTCAGCCCCAGCATTTT. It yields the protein CASSLSQGGQPQHF. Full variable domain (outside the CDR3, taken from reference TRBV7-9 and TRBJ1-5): DTGVSQNPRHKITKRGQNVTFRCDPISEHNRLYWYRQTLGQGPEFLTYFQNEAQLEKSRLLSDRFSAERPKGSFSTLEIQRTEQGDSAMYLCASSLSQGGQPQHFGDGTRLSIL.

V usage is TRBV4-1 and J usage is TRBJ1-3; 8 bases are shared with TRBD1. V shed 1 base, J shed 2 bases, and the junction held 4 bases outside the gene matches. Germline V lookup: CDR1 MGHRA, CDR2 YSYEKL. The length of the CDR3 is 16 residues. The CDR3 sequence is CASSQGVTGAGNTIYF. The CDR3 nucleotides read TGCGCCAGCAGCCAAGGCGTGACAGGGGCTGGAAACACCATATATTTT.

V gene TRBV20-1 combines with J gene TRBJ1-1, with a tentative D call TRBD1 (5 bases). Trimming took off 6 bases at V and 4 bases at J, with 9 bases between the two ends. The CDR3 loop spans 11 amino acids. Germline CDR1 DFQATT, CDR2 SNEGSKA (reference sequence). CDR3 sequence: CSARGSTEAFF. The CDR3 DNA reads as TGCAGTGCCCGGGGGAGCACTGAAGCTTTCTTT.

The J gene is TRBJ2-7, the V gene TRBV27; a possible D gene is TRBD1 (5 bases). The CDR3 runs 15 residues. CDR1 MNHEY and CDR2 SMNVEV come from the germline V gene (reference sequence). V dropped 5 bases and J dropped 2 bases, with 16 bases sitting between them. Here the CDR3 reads CASSPRVGVAYEQYF. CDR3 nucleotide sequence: TGTGCCAGCAGTCCTCGCGTAGGGGTGGCCTACGAGCAGTACTTC.